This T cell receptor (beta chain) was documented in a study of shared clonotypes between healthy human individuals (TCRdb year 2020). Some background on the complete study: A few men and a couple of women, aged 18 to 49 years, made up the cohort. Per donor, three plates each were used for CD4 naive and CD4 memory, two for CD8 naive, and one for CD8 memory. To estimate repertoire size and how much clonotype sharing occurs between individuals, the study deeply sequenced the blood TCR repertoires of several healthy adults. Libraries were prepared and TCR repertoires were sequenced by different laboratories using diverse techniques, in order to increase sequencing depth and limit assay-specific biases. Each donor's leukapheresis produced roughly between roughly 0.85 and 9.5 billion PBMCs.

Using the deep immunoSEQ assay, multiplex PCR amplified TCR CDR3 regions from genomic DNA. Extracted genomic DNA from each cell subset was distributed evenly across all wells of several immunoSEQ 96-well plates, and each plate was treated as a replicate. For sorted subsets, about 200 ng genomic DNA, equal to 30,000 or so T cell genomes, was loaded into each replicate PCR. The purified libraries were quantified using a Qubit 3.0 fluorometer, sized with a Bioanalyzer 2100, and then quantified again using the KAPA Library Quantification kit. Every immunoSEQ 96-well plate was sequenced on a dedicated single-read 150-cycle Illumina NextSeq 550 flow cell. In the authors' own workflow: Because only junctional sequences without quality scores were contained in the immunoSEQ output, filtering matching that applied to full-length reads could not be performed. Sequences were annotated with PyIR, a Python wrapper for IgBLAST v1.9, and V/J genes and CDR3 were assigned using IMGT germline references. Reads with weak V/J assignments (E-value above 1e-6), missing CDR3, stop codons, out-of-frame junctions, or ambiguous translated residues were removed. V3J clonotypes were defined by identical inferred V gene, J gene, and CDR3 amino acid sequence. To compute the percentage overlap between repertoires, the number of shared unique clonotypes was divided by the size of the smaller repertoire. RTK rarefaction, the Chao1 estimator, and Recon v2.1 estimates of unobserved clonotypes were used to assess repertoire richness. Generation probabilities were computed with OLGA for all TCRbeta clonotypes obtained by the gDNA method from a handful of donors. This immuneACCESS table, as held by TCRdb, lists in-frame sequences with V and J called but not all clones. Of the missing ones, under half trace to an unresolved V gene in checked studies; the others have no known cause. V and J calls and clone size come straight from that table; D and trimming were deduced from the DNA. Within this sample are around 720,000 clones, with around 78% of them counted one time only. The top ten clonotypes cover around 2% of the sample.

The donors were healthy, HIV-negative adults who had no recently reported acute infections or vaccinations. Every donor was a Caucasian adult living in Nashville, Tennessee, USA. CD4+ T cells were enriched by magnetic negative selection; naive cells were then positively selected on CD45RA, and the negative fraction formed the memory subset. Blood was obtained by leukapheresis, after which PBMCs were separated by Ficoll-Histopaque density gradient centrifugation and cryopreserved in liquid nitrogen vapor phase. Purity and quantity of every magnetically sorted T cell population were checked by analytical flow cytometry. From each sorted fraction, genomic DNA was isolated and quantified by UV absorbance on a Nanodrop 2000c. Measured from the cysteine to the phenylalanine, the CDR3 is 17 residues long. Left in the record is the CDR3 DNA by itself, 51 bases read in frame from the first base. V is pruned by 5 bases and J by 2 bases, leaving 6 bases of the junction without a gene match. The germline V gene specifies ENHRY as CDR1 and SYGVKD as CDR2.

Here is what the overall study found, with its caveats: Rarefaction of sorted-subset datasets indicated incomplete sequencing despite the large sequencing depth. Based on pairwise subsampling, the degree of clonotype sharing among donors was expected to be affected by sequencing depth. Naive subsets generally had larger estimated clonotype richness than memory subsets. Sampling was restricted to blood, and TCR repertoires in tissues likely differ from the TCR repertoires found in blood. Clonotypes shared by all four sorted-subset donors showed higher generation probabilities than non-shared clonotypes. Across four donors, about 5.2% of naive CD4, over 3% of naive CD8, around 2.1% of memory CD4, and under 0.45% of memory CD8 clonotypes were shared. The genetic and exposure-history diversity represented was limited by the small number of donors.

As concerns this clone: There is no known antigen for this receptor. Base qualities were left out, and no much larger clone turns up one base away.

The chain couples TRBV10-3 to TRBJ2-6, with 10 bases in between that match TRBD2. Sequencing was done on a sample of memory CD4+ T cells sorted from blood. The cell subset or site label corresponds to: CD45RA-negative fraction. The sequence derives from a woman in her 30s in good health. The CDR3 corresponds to CAISFTSGTAGANVLTF. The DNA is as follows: TGTGCCATCAGTTTCACTAGCGGGACTGCTGGGGCCAACGTCCTGACTTTC.